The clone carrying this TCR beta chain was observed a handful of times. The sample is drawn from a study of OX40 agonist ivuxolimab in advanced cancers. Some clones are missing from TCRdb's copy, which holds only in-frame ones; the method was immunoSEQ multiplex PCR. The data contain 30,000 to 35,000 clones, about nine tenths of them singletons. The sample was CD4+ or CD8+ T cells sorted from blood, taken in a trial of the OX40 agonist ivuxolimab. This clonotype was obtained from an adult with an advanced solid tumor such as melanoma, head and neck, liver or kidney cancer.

The CDR3 coding sequence is TGTGCCAGTAGTAGCATGGGCAATCAGCCCCAGCATTTT. Translating it yields CASSSMGNQPQHF. V usage is TRBV19 and J usage is TRBJ1-5; D uncertain. The CDR3 is made up of 13 amino acids. The V gene's germline CDR1 is LNHDA and CDR2 SQIVND (reference sequence). Trimming pared 4 bases from V and 2 bases from J, leaving 6 bases between.